These 21 T cell receptor beta chains were all obtained from the same sample, sequenced in a study of T cell responses to AZD1222 COVID-19 vaccine. This table comes from immunoSEQ multiplex PCR, and its TCRdb copy is limited to in-frame clones, with some not included. The sample lists approximately 150,000 clones, approximately 90% occurring once. This sample comprised peripheral blood, obtained 28 days after the second AZD1222 dose. All receptors come from an adult who received the AZD1222 COVID-19 vaccine.

The V and J genes are TRBV19 and TRBJ1-2, with D perhaps matching TRBD1 (6 bases). CDR3 length equals 14 residues. V was clipped by 1 base and J by 6 bases, with 12 bases between them. Per the germline V gene, CDR1 is LNHDA and CDR2 is SQIVND (reference sequence). In DNA, the CDR3 is TGTGCCAGTAGTATAGTCGGACAGCTAGATGGCTACACCTTC. Protein product: CASSIVGQLDGYTF.

The rearrangement links TRBV14 to TRBJ2-1, with D perhaps given as TRBD1 or TRBD2 (5 bases each). CDR3 length equals 14 residues. Per germline, CDR1 SGHDN and CDR2 FVKESK. Deletions cut 8 bases from V and 6 bases from J, with 17 bases between. The CDR3 DNA sequence: TGTGCCAGCTACCGGGGACCCCATTCCAATGAGCAGTTCTTC. It yields the protein CASYRGPHSNEQFF.

This rearrangement joins TRBV5-8 to TRBJ1-5; no clear D. Germline V gene sequence: CDR1 SGHTS, CDR2 YDEGEE. This CDR3 has 15 residues. Between the trimmed V and J ends, which lost 5 bases and 4 bases, there was a span of 16 bases. CDR3 nucleotide sequence: TGTGCCAGCAGTCTAGGACTGATCTTGAATCAGCCCCAGCATTTT. This sequence encodes CASSLGLILNQPQHF.

The CDR3 DNA reads as TGCGCCAGCAGCGGGACAGGGGGAAATGGCTACACCTTC. Amino acids: CASSGTGGNGYTF. The chain carries TRBV5-1 and TRBJ1-2, with 11 bases that match TRBD1. CDR3 length equals 13 residues. The trim removed 4 bases at V and 6 bases at J, leaving 2 bases unmatched. The germline gives CDR1 SGHRS, CDR2 YFSETQ. Complete variable domain (other parts from reference TRBV5-1 and TRBJ1-2): KAGVTQTPRYLIKTRGQQVTLSCSPISGHRSVSWYQQTPGQGLQFLFEYFSETQRNKGNFPGRFSGRQFSNSRSEMNVSTLELGDSALYLCASSGTGGNGYTFGSGTRLTVV.

V is TRBV5-5 and J is TRBJ2-7, with a weak D call TRBD1 (5 bases). From germline, CDR1 is SGHKS and CDR2 YYEKEE (reference sequence). V was cut by 0 bases and J by 2 bases, with 12 bases left in between. The CDR3 covers 15 residues. The CDR3 DNA sequence: TGTGCCAGCAGCTTGGAAGGGGTAGGGGCCTACGAGCAGTACTTC. This sequence encodes CASSLEGVGAYEQYF.

This chain uses TRBV6-2 or TRBV6-3 with TRBJ2-1; D perhaps matches TRBD1 (6 bases). The germline V gene encodes CDR1 MNHEY and CDR2 SVGEGT. Trimming left V 4 bases short and J 5 bases short, with 18 bases between. The CDR3 has 16 residues. The CDR3 loop reads CASSLKGQKIHNEQFF. The CDR3 coding sequence is TGTGCCAGCAGTTTAAAAGGACAGAAGATTCACAATGAGCAGTTCTTC.

This clone has more than one count but fewer than ten. In nucleotides, the CDR3 is TGTGCCAGCAGCTTGTCTCCAGTAACTGGAAACACCATATATTTT. This codes for CASSLSPVTGNTIYF. V is TRBV5-4 and J is TRBJ1-3; D unclear. The V gene lost 1 base and the J gene lost 2 bases, with 10 bases spanning the gap. This CDR3 contains 15 residues. Germline V gives CDR1 SGHNT, CDR2 YYREEE (reference sequence). Variable domain in full (rest from reference TRBV5-4 and TRBJ1-3): ETGVTQSPTHLIKTRGQQVTLRCSSQSGHNTVSWYQQALGQGPQFIFQYYREEENGRGNFPPRFSGLQFPNYSSELNVNALELDDSALYLCASSLSPVTGNTIYFGEGSWLTVV.

The V call is TRBV30, the J call TRBJ1-6; no firm D call. The CDR3 consists of 12 residues. V was shortened by 4 bases and J by 4 bases, with 5 bases between the two germline ends. Germline V gives CDR1 GTSNPN, CDR2 SVGIG (reference sequence). In DNA, the CDR3 is TGTGCCTGGACAGCTTATAATTCACCCCTCCACTTT. The encoded protein is CAWTAYNSPLHF.

The chain employs TRBV30 and TRBJ1-1, with D uncertain. The CDR3 sequence is 15 residues long. Trimming stripped 1 base from V and 5 bases from J, with 17 bases between. From germline, CDR1 is GTSNPN and CDR2 SVGIG (reference sequence). The CDR3 nucleotides are TGTGCCTGGAGTGGTGGAGGAACAGATGGGACTGAAGCTTTCTTT. It translates to CAWSGGGTDGTEAFF.

The J gene is TRBJ1-2, the V gene TRBV19, with 7 bases that match TRBD1. Per germline, CDR1 LNHDA and CDR2 SQIVND (reference sequence). The CDR3 is 14 amino acids. Trimming cost V 5 bases and J 5 bases; bases outside gene matches: 8. CDR3 sequence reads: CASSRRGGAYGYTF. CDR3 coding DNA: TGTGCCAGTAGTCGCAGGGGGGGTGCTTATGGCTACACCTTC. The full variable domain, completed using reference TRBV19 and TRBJ1-2, is DGGITQSPKYLFRKEGQNVTLSCEQNLNHDAMYWYRQDPGQGLRLIYYSQIVNDFQKGDIAEGYSVSREKKESFPLTVTSAQKNPTAFYLCASSRRGGAYGYTFGSGTRLTVV.

The rearrangement uses TRBV5-4 and TRBJ2-5; the D call may be TRBD1 or TRBD2 (5 bases each). Trimming took 0 bases from V and 0 from J, leaving 9 bases between them. The CDR3 covers 15 residues. Germline V gene data show CDR1 as SGHNT and CDR2 as YYREEE (reference sequence). CDR3 sequence (DNA): TGTGCCAGCAGCTTGGGGGGACGGAACCAAGAGACCCAGTACTTC. It translates to CASSLGGRNQETQYF.

The chain carries TRBV10-3 and TRBJ2-5, with TRBD1 identical over 8 bases. Germline CDR1 ENHRY, CDR2 SYGVKD. V gave up 10 bases and J gave up 3 bases; unmatched junction bases: 7. CDR3 length: 13 residues. CDR3 in amino acids: CATREDREETQYF. The CDR3 DNA reads TGTGCCACCAGAGAGGACAGGGAAGAGACCCAGTACTTC.

This clone was recorded only once. This chain connects TRBV28 to TRBJ1-5; 9 nucleotides match TRBD1. CDR3 length: 15 residues. The ends lost 5 bases at V and 4 bases at J; junction bases unmatched: 6. CDR1 and CDR2 (germline): MDHEN, SYDVKM. The CDR3 DNA reads as TGTGCCAGCAGTAGGGGACAGGGCCCGAATCAGCCCCAGCATTTT. It yields the protein CASSRGQGPNQPQHF.

The chain uses TRBV6-5 and TRBJ2-2, with unresolved D. The germline V gene has CDR1 MNHEY and CDR2 SVGAGI. Trimming cost V 6 bases and J 5 bases, with 7 bases left between them. This CDR3 has 12 residues. The CDR3 region has the DNA TGTGCCAGCAGCATACCGACCGGGGAGCTGTTTTTT. This encodes CASSIPTGELFF.

The rearrangement joins TRBV11-2 to TRBJ1-1; D gene unclear. Trimming removed 3 bases from V and 6 bases from J, with 5 bases in between. The V gene's germline CDR1 is SGHAT and CDR2 FQNNGV. The CDR3 spans 11 residues. The CDR3 reads CASSFGPEAFF. The CDR3 DNA follows: TGTGCCAGCAGCTTTGGTCCTGAAGCTTTCTTT.

The V call is TRBV7-2, the J call TRBJ1-2; 9 bases are shared with TRBD1. The V segment lost 5 bases and the J segment 2 bases; nucleotides outside the gene matches: 6. In germline, CDR1 is SGHTA, CDR2 FQGNSA. The CDR3 is 15 residues long. CDR3 in DNA: TGTGCCAGCAGCCCTTTCGGACAGGGGAACTATGGCTACACCTTC. Protein product: CASSPFGQGNYGYTF.

The gene calls are TRBV7-9 and TRBJ1-4; a weak D match, TRBD1 (6 bases). The CDR3 is 16 residues long. Trimming shortened V by 4 bases and J by 7 bases, and 19 bases separated the two germline ends. Germline CDR1 SEHNR, CDR2 FQNEAQ (reference sequence). The CDR3 coding sequence is TGTGCCAGCAGCTACGAGACAGGCGTCGGAGGTGAAAAACTGTTTTTT. It yields the protein CASSYETGVGGEKLFF.

The CDR3 loop reads CASSDLGGYRYNEQFF. In DNA, the CDR3 is TGTGCCAGCAGTGACTTGGGGGGCTACCGGTACAATGAGCAGTTCTTC. The V gene is TRBV6-1, the J gene TRBJ2-1; the D gene could be TRBD1 or TRBD2 (6 bases each). The germline CDR1 and CDR2 sequences are MNHNS and SASEGT. Trimming shortened V by 3 bases and J by 4 bases, and 16 bases separated the two germline ends. The CDR3 is made up of 16 amino acids.

The chain employs TRBV9 and TRBJ2-7; D is unclear. The ends were cut back, 2 bases at V and 0 bases at J, with 9 bases in the middle. CDR3 length: 14 residues. In germline, CDR1 is SGDLS, CDR2 YYNGEE. This CDR3 reads CASSVQTSSYEQYF. In DNA form, the CDR3 reads TGTGCCAGCAGCGTTCAGACGAGCTCCTACGAGCAGTACTTC.

The chain uses TRBV24-1 and TRBJ1-2; no reliable D call. The CDR3 consists of 14 residues. Germline V gene lookup returns CDR1 KGHDR and CDR2 SFDVKD. The germline V and J ends were trimmed by 5 bases and 0 bases, with 9 bases remaining between them. The CDR3 DNA reads as TGTGCCACCAGTGGTTCCGTTTCTAACTATGGCTACACCTTC. The encoded protein is CATSGSVSNYGYTF.

The chain recombines TRBV28 with TRBJ2-7; a possible D gene is TRBD2 (5 bases). The germline CDR1 and CDR2 sequences are MDHEN and SYDVKM. The CDR3 loop spans 13 amino acids. The CDR3 DNA is TGTGTCGTATCCAAGGGAGATACCTACGAGCAGTACTTC. It codes for CVVSKGDTYEQYF.